The subject of this entry is one T cell receptor beta chain. The data belong to a study of blood T cells in healthy people across ages. Across the study: Roughly one uniquely barcoded beta molecule per two T cells was captured.

CDR3 length: 15 residues. The germline gives CDR1 MGHRA, CDR2 YSYEKL. V dropped 6 bases and J dropped 2 bases, with 17 bases sitting between them. A second roughly 6 to 12 cycle PCR used barcoded and J-beta primers. A template-switch adaptor that had 12 random nucleotides put a tag on each cDNA molecule. TCRdb reanalysed the 5' RACE reads using MiXCR and keeps one entry per CDR3 protein. The profile shows about 1.6 million distinct CDR3 sequences, roughly a third of them singletons. The V call is TRBV4-1, the J call TRBJ2-7, with D maybe TRBD2 (6 bases). This TCR came from a woman in her twenties or thirties in good health. Input material: blood. The CDR3 reads CASRPVAVEAYEQYF. Here the CDR3 DNA reads TGCGCCAGCAGACCAGTAGCGGTAGAAGCCTACGAGCAGTACTTC.